This T cell receptor beta chain was retrieved from a study of shared clonotypes between healthy human individuals. Whole-study context: Every donor yielded three CD4 naive, three CD4 memory, two CD8 naive and one CD8 memory plate.

Between the trimmed V and J ends, which lost 0 bases and 0 bases, there was a span of 7 bases. This CDR3 has 15 amino acids. Germline assignment: CDR1 SGHDT and CDR2 YYEEEE. This table comes from immunoSEQ multiplex PCR, and its TCRdb copy is limited to in-frame clones, with some not included. The sample holds some 2,100,000 clones, more than 90% seen once. J is TRBJ1-5 and V is TRBV5-6; unclear D gene. Material for sequencing was naive CD4+ T cells sorted from blood. Indicated subset: CD45RA+ positively selected. This clonotype originated in a man aged 18 to 30 in good health. CDR3 sequence: CASSLEGSSNQPQHF. In nucleotides, the CDR3 is TGTGCCAGCAGCTTGGAGGGTAGTAGCAATCAGCCCCAGCATTTT.